This T cell receptor (beta chain) was profiled in a study of Graves' ophthalmopathy and Graves' hyperthyroidism. V was pared by 6 bases and J by 2 bases, with 19 bases between. CDR3 length: 16 amino acids. From RNA, the CDR3 regions of TCR beta chains were amplified and sequenced. In the first round, RT-PCR was carried out with HTBI primers, and a multiplex PCR formed the second round. TCRdb reprocessed the multiplex PCR reads via MiXCR and lists one record per CDR3 protein. Of about 480,000 distinct CDR3 sequences in the sample, approximately 15% were seen once. This clonotype was seen at least ten times.

The rearrangement links TRBV12-3 or TRBV12-4 to TRBJ2-5, with TRBD1 as a possible D gene (6 bases). The sample was blood. This TCR came from a woman under 40 with Graves' ophthalmopathy. The CDR3 coding sequence is TGTGCCAGCAGCCCGACTGCACAGGGACCTCAAGAGACCCAGTACTTC. Its protein product is CASSPTAQGPQETQYF.